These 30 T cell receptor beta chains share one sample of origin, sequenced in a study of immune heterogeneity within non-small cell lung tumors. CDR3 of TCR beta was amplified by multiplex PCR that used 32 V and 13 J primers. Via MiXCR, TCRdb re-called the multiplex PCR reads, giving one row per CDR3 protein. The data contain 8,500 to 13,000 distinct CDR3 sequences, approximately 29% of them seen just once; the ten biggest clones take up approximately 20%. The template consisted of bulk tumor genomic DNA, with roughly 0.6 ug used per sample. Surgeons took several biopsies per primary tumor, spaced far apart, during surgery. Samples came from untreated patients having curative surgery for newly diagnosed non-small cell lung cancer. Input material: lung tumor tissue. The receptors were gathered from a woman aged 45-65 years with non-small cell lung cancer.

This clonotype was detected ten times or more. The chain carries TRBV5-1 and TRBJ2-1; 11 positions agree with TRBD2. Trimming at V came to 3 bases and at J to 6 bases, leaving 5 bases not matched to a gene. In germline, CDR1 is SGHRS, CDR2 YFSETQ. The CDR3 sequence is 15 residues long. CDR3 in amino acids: CASSSKGTSGNEQFF. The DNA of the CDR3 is TGCGCCAGCAGCTCTAAAGGGACTAGCGGCAATGAGCAGTTCTTC.

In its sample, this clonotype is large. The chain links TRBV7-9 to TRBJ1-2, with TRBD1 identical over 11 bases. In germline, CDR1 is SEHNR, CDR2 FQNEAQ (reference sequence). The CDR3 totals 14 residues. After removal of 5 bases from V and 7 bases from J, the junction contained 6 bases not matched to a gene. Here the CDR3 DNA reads TGTGCCAGCAGCCCAGGGACAGGGGGATTTGGCTACACCTTC. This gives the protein CASSPGTGGFGYTF.

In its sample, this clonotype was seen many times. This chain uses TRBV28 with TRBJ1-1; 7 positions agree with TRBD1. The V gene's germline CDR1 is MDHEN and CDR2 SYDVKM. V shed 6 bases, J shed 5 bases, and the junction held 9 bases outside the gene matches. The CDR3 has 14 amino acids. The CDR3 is CASSPSGGGTEAFF. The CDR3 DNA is TGTGCCAGCAGCCCCTCAGGGGGTGGAACTGAAGCTTTCTTT.

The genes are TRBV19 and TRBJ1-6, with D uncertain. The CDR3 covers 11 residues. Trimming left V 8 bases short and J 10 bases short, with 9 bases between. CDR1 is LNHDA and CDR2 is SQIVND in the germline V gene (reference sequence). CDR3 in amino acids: CASCHWSPLHF. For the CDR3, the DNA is TGTGCCAGTTGCCACTGGTCACCCCTCCACTTT.

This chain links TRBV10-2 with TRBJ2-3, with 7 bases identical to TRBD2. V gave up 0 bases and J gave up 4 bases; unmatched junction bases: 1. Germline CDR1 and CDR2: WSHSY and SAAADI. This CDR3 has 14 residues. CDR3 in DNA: TGCGCCAGCAGTGAGTCGGGGGGGTCAGATACGCAGTATTTT. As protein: CASSESGGSDTQYF.

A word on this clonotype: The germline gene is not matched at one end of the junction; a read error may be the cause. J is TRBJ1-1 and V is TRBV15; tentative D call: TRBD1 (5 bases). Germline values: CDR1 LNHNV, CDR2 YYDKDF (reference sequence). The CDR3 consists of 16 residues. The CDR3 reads CATSSGRELVKTEAFF. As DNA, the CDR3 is TGTGCCACCAGCAGTGGCAGGGAACTTGTGAAAACTGAAGCTTTCTTT.

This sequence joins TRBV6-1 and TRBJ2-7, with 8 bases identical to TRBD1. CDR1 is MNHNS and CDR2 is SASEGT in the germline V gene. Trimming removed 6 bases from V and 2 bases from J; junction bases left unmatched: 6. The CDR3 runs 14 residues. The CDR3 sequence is CASRQDRAAYEQYF. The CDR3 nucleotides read TGTGCCAGCAGGCAGGACAGGGCGGCCTACGAGCAGTACTTC.

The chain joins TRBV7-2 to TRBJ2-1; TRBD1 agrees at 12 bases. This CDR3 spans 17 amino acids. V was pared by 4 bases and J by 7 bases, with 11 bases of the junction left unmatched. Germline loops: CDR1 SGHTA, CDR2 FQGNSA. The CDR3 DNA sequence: TGTGCCAGCAGCTCAAGGGGGGGGGGACAGGGGGCGAATGAGCAGTTCTTC. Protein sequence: CASSSRGGGQGANEQFF.

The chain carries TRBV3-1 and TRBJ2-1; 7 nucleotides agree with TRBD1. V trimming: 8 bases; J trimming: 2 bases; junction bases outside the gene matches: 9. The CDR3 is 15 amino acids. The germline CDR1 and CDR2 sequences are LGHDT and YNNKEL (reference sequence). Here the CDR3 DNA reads TGTGCCAGCGCCCCAGGACAGGTAGCCTACAATGAGCAGTTCTTC. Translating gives CASAPGQVAYNEQFF.

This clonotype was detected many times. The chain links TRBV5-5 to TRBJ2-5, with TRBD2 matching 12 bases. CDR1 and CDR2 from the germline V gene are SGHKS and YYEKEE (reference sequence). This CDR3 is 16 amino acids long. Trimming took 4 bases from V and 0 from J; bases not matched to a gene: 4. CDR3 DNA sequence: TGTGCCAGCAGCAAAGGACTAGCGGGATACCAAGAGACCCAGTACTTC. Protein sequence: CASSKGLAGYQETQYF.

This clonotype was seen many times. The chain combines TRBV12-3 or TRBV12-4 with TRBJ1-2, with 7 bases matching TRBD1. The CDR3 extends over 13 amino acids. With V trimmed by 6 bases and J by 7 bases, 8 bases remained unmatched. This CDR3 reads CASRRDREAGYTF. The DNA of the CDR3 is TGTGCCAGCAGACGCGACAGGGAGGCTGGCTACACCTTC.

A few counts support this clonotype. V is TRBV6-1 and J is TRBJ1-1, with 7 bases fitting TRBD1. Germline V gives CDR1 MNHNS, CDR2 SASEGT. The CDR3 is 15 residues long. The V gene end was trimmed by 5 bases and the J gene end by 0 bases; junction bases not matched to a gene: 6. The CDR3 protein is CASSPATGMNTEAFF. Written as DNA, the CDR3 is TGTGCCAGCAGTCCTGCGACAGGGATGAACACTGAAGCTTTCTTT.

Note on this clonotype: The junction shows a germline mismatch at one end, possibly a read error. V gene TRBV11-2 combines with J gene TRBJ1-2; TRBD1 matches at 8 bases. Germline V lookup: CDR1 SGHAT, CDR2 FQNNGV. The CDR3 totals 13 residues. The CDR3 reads CDSSSGQGHGYTF. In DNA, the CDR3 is TGTGACAGCAGCTCCGGACAGGGTCATGGCTACACCTTC.

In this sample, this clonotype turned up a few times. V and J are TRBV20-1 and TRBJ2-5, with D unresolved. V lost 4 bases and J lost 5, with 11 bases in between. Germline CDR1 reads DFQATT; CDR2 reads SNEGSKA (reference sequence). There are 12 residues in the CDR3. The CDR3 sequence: CSANRRQETQYF. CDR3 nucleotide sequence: TGCAGTGCTAATCGGCGGCAGGAGACCCAGTACTTC.

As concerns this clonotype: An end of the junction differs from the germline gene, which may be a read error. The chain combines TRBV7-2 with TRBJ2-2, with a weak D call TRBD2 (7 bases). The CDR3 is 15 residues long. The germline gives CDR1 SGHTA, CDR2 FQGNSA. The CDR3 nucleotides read TGTGCCAGCAGCCGAGGGGGGGTCGCCGGCGGGGGGCTGTTTTTT. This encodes CASSRGGVAGGGLFF. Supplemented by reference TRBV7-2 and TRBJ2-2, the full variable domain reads GAGVSQSPSNKVTEKGKDVELRCDPISGHTALYWYRQSLGQGLEFLIYFQGNSAPDKSGLPSDRFSAERTGGSVSTLTIQRTQQEDSAVYLCASSRGGVAGGGLFFGEGSRLTVL.

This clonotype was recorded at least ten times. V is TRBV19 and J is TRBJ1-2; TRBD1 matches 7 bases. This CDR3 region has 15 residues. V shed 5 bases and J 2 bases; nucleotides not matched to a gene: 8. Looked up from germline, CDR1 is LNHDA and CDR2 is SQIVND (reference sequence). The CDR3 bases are TGTGCCAGTAGTCTACAGGGGAGAGCCAACTATGGCTACACCTTC. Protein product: CASSLQGRANYGYTF.

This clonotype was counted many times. The CDR3 nucleotides are TGTGCTAGTGGTCCAGAAGGGTTCACTGAAGCTTTCTTT. Translated: CASGPEGFTEAFF. This chain links TRBV12-5 with TRBJ1-1; no reliable D call. The V gene's germline CDR1 is LGHNT and CDR2 FRNRAP. This CDR3 is built from 13 residues. Trimming shortened V by 5 bases and J by 4 bases, and 11 bases separated the two germline ends.

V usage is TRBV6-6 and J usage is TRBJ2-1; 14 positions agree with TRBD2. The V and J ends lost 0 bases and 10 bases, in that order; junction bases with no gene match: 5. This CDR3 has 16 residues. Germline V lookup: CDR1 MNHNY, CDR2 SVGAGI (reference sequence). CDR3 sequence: CASSYSRTSGGYEQFF. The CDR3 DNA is TGTGCCAGCAGTTACTCCCGGACTAGCGGGGGGTACGAGCAGTTCTTC.

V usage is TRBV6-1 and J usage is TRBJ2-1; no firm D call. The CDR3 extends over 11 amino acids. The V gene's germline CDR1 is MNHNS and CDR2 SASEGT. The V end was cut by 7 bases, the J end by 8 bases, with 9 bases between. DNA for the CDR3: TGTGCCAGCAAGATTCTGGATGAGCAGTTCTTC. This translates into CASKILDEQFF.

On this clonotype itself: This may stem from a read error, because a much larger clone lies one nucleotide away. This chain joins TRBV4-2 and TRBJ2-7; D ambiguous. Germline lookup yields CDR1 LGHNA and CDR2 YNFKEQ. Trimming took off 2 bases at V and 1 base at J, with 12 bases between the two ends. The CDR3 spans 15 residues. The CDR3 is CASSQSLIRSYEQYF. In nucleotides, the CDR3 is TGTGCCAGCAGCCAATCCCTTATCAGGTCCTACGAGCAGTACTTC.

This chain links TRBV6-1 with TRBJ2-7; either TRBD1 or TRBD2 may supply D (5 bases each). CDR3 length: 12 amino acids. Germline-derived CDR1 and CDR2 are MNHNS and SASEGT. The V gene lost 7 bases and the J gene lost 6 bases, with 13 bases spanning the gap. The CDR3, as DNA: TGTGCCAGCACCCTGACCGGGGCCGAGCAGTACTTC. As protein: CASTLTGAEQYF.

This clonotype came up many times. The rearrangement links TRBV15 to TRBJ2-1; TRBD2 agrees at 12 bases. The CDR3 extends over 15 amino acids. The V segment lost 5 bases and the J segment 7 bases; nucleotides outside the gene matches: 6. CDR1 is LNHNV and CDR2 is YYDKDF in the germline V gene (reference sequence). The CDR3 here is CATSATSGSANEQFF. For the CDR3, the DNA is TGTGCCACCAGCGCGACTAGCGGGAGTGCTAATGAGCAGTTCTTC.

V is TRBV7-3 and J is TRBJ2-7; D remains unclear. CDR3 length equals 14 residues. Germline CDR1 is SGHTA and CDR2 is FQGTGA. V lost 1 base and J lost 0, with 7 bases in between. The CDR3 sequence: CASSLMGPSYEQYF. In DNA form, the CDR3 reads TGTGCCAGCAGCTTAATGGGTCCCTCCTACGAGCAGTACTTC.

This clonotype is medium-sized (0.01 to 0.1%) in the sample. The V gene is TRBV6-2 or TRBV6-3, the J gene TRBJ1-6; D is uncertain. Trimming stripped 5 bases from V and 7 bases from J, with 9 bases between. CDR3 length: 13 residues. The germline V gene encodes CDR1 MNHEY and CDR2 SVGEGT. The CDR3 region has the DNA TGTGCCAGCAGTCTAAGGGAGAATTCACCCCTCCACTTT. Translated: CASSLRENSPLHF.

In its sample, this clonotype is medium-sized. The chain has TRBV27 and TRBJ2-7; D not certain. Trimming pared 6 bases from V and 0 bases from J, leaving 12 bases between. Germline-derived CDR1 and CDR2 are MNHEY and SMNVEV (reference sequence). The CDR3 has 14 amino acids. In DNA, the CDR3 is TGTGCCAGCAGCCCGGTAGTCAGCTCCTACGAGCAGTACTTC. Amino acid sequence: CASSPVVSSYEQYF.

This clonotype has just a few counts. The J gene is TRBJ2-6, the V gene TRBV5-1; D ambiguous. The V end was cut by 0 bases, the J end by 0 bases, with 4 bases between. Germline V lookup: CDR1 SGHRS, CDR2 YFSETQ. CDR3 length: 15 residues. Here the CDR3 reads CASSLANSGANVLTF. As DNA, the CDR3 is TGCGCCAGCAGCTTGGCAAACTCTGGGGCCAACGTCCTGACTTTC.

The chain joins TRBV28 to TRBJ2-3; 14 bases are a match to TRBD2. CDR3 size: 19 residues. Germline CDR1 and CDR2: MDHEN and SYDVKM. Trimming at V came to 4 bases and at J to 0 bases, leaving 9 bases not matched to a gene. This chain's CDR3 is CASSSFGTSGGTSTDTQYF. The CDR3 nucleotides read TGTGCCAGCAGTTCCTTTGGGACTAGCGGGGGTACTAGCACAGATACGCAGTATTTT. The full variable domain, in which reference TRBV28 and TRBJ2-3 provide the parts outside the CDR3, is DVKVTQSSRYLVKRTGEKVFLECVQDMDHENMFWYRQDPGLGLRLIYFSYDVKMKEKGDIPEGYSVSREKKERFSLILESASTNQTSMYLCASSSFGTSGGTSTDTQYFGPGTRLTVL.

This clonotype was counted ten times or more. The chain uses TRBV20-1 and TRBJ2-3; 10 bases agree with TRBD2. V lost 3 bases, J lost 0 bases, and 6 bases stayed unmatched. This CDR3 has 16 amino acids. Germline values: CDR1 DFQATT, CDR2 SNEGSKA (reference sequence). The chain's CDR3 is CSASPLAGASTDTQYF. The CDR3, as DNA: TGCAGTGCTAGCCCCCTAGCGGGAGCTAGCACAGATACGCAGTATTTT.

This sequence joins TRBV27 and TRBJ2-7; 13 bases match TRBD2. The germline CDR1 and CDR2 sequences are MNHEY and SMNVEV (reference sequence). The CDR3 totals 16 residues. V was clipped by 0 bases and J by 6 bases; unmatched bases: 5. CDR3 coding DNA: TGTGCCAGCAGTTTATCGTGGACTAGCGGGAGAGGCGAGCAGTACTTC. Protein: CASSLSWTSGRGEQYF.

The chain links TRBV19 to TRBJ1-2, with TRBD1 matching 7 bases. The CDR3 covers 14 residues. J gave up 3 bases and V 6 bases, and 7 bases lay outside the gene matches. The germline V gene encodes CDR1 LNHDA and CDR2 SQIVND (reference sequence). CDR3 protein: CASRRGGGYYGYTF. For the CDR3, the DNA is TGTGCCAGTAGACGTGGAGGGGGCTACTATGGCTACACCTTC.